The source of this T cell receptor beta chain is a study of cytomegalovirus exposure and HLA in healthy donors (dated by TCRdb to between 2016 and 2019). Notes on the research overall: An earlier analysis of 587 of the donors reported 250 to 350 Gb of sequence data and approximately 120 million unique TCR beta sequences obtained from approximately 180 million T cells. Besides the first cohort of 666 subjects, a separate validation cohort made up of 120 or so different subjects was used. Alongside the repertoire data, information on donor age, sex, ethnicity and CMV serostatus was compiled. In the later analysis, no new phenotypic data were used to find candidate immune exposures; instead, reliance was placed on TCR beta sequences and their occurrence across donors. Four to six DR-DQ haplotypes were handled as single units for association and clustering, since linkage in the cohort was strong. The number of typed donors differed by locus: about 620-640 for A, B, C, DRB1 and DQB1; approximately 540 for DQA1; fewer than 610 for DPA1; and 400 to 480 for DPB1. Among a few hundred genotyped donors of the cohort, an average of 235,054 unique TCR beta nucleotide sequences were sequenced per donor, about a sixth of them non-productive. An early release that covered some 640 HLA-typed donors contained 300 to 350 gigabases of sequencing data and tens of millions of unique TCR sequences. Of the approximately 370 genotyped donors, 75% to 85% were placed in the genetic ancestry cluster associated with self-reported Caucasian donors. High-throughput TCR immunosequencing, statistical association of individual TCRs with disease status, and machine learning were combined to predict cytomegalovirus infection status. A later genetic analysis used genome-wide SNP genotypes for about 65% of the roughly 670 donors, treating that subset as a discovery cohort. The study aimed to test whether signatures of past pathogen exposure could be identified by cataloging public T cell receptors. To study patterns of TCR occurrence, a later analysis re-analyzed previously published TCR beta repertoires from 550 to 800 donors and added high-resolution HLA genotyping. Class I and class II HLA loci were covered by the typing at four-digit resolution. In an earlier analysis of around 540 of the donors, high-throughput TCR beta sequencing was used to judge whether each TCR beta V gene segment behaved as functional or pseudogenic. All discovery cohort repertoires had been generated using a single sequencing platform. The study used immunosequencing to profile the T cell repertoires of hundreds of subjects and linked those repertoires to cytomegalovirus serostatus.

Libraries were made using the immunoSEQ multiplex PCR assay. For the multiplex PCR, a mixture combining 60 forward primers for TCR Vbeta segments and 13 reverse primers for TCR Jbeta segments was used. The CDR3 region of rearranged TCR beta genes was amplified from genomic DNA by a multiplex PCR assay. On the Illumina HiSeq System, the amplified TCR beta libraries were sequenced as 87-base-pair reads. Per the original workflow: In a later analysis, roughly 80 million unique TCR beta chains were counted across the 666 repertoires, and about 10 million of these chains were shared by at least two donors. Raw reads were error-corrected and collapsed into unique sequences by a nearest-neighbor algorithm in which closely related sequences were merged to remove PCR and sequencing errors. CDR3 sequences were aligned to IMGT reference sequences to assign V, D and J gene segments. Each retained sequence needed at least a six-nucleotide match to both a V gene segment and a J gene segment. Rearrangements were classified as productive when the CDR3 lacked stop codons and remained in frame with V and J, and all other rearrangements were classified as non-productive. Following IMGT convention, CDR3 was defined as the stretch from the second conserved V-encoded cysteine to the conserved J-encoded phenylalanine. In an earlier analysis of just under 600 of the donors, sequences lacking an unambiguous match to a single V gene segment were excluded. An earlier analysis of some 610 of the donors called V segments functional above 56.7% productive rearrangements and segregating when the between-donor standard deviation exceeded 5%. To diagnose cytomegalovirus status from the catalog of TCR beta chain sequences, a statistical classification framework was built. V and J gene assignment, in a later analysis, came from comparing TCR nucleotide sequences with IMGT/GENE-DB human TR gene sequences. A later analysis assigned CDR3 sequences and most-parsimonious VDJ recombination scenarios with the TCRdist pipeline. In a later analysis, each TCR beta chain was defined by its CDR3 amino acid sequence together with its V-gene family, and reads lacking a unique V-gene family were excluded. In a later analysis, fewer than 650 highly shared, low-generation-probability nucleotide sequences were removed to address suspected cross-contamination and a sequencing artifact. A later analysis calculated a clonal expansion index for each public chain from normalized within-repertoire ranks of inferred template counts. In a later analysis, generation probabilities were computed using a VDJ recombination model fitted to out-of-frame rearrangements, and the results were checked against IGoR. Hypergeometric tests were used in a later analysis to score TCR-TCR, TCR-HLA and TCR-CMV co-occurrence, with a repertoire-size bias correction applied to the TCR pairs. To estimate false discovery rates, a later analysis permuted the HLA or CMV assignments 20 times. A later analysis grouped co-occurring TCRs with DBSCAN, adding TCRdist sequence similarity when clustering within HLA-allele-positive subsets. Co-occurrence clustering excluded repertoires with fewer than 30,000 or more than 120,000 public chains, plus five with anomalous nucleotide sharing. The immuneACCESS repertoire file appears here via TCRdb, limited to in-frame rearrangements. These files lack a portion of the clones; in checked studies, under half of the deficit traces to unresolved V genes, and the cause of the others is not known. V, J and clone size are taken as reported in that table, and D and trimming were inferred from the DNA itself. The sample profile shows 95,000 to 100,000 clones; roughly 79% of them were found once. Approximately 2% of the sample is taken by the ten largest.

Remarks on this clone: Its recognized antigen is unknown. Base qualities are not recorded, but no much larger clone differs from it by a single base.

What the research found in general, with its limitations: In a later analysis, TCR association rates were found to vary across HLA loci, with the most associated TCRs seen for DRB1 alleles and the fewest for HLA-C alleles. A further reported finding was that TCR beta sequences accurately predicted the HLA-A and HLA-B alleles for most subjects in the first cohort. The study listed 164 TCR beta chains as associated with cytomegalovirus. Linkage disequilibrium might explain the correlated functional status among segregating V segments, but an unknown experimental factor could not be ruled out. Sequencing depth was assumed to be roughly uniform across donors in the presence/absence analyses, though that assumption may not hold. In a later genetic analysis, a missense DCLRE1C variant was associated with V-gene and J-gene trimming of TCR beta chains, and the association was replicated in an independent cohort. At a false discovery rate of 0.05, a later analysis linked around 17,000 TCR beta sequences to specific HLA alleles. Most CMV-associated TCR beta chains appeared to be HLA-restricted in a later analysis, and the HLA associations seemed to be driven largely by CMV exposure. When HLA alleles, especially DR and DQ, strongly co-occurred, TCR associations were difficult to assign to individual alleles. The classifier was reported to diagnose cytomegalovirus status with high specificity and sensitivity in both the original and validation cohorts. A later analysis found that HLA-associated TCR beta chains were more clonally expanded and had lower generation probabilities than equally common non-associated chains. Most TCR sequences were observed very rarely across donors, whereas some public TCRs were present in many individuals. Because counts were too low, approximately 15 rarely observed V segments, including chromosome 9 orphons, were excluded from the earlier analysis of roughly 580 of the donors. It was suggested by the authors that the approach could potentially be generalized to other disease states and immunological phenotypes. The only immune exposure information available for the cohort was CMV serostatus. In an earlier analysis of under 600 of the donors, most TCR beta V segments were observed in productive rearrangements about 90% or about 30% of the time, broadly matching IMGT annotations. The sequencing pipeline was judged likely to have produced a cluster of highly shared sequence variants as a technical artifact. In vitro tests confirmed that a few of the cytomegalovirus-associated TCR beta chains recognize cytomegalovirus antigens. According to a later genetic analysis, donors in an Asian-associated ancestry cluster had fewer N-insertions in productive TCRs than the approximately 650-donor mean. A later analysis reported that several top co-occurrence clusters appeared linked to parvovirus B19, influenza, CMV and Epstein-Barr virus. Because HLA typing was unavailable for some donors at each locus, only the typed subset was used in association tests. The cohort was sequenced for TCR beta chains only, and without alpha or paired-chain data the features that could be detected were limited.

In total, approximately 700 healthy bone marrow donors made up the cohort. All cohort members were sampled while nominally healthy, although unrecorded immune exposures were likely present. The donor tested CMV seronegative, placing the donor among the 350 or so seronegative members of the cohort. A peripheral blood sample was provided by each donor, and peripheral blood mononuclear cells were used for TCR beta sequencing. Genomic DNA extraction from the blood cell samples was performed with the Qiagen DNeasy Blood Extraction Kit. The TCR comes from a man aged 40-55 years in good health and CMV-seronegative. The sequenced sample consisted of PBMCs.

Read as DNA, the sequence is TGTGCCAGCAGTCCGGACAGGAGCTCCTACAATGAGCAGTTCTTC. Translated, it reads CASSPDRSSYNEQFF. The chain employs TRBV6-5 and TRBJ2-1; 7 bases in between match TRBD1. CDR1 is given as MNHEY and CDR2 as SVGAGI, both from the germline V gene. V is trimmed back by 5 bases and J by 0 bases, and the junction contains 4 bases that no gene match accounts for. Its CDR3 holds 15 amino acids, cysteine through phenylalanine. Just CDR3 DNA is preserved here, 45 bases in frame from base 1.